The source of this TCR beta chain is a study of T cell responses to AZD1222 COVID-19 vaccine. The repertoire was sequenced with immunoSEQ multiplex PCR; TCRdb's copy has only in-frame clones and lacks some. This sample has around 100,000 clones, with about 88% found just once. Trimming shortened V by 3 bases and J by 8 bases, and 19 bases separated the two germline ends. CDR1 and CDR2 from the germline V gene are LNHDA and SQIVND (reference sequence). This CDR3 is built from 15 residues. The sequence came from an adult in good health. This material consisted of peripheral blood, taken on day 0 of AZD1222 vaccination. V usage is TRBV19 and J usage is TRBJ1-2, with unresolved D. CDR3 region: CASSMVPGNLGGYTF. CDR3 DNA sequence: TGTGCCAGTAGTATGGTGCCCGGGAACCTGGGGGGCTACACCTTC.